One sample yielded the 15 T cell receptor beta chains listed below, sequenced in a study of neoadjuvant anti-PD-1 for oral cavity cancer. The method was immunoSEQ multiplex PCR; TCRdb's version includes in-frame clones alone and lacks a portion of them. The data hold nearly 15,000 clones, with under 40% observed a single time. The sample's time point: after neoadjuvant nivolumab, at surgical resection. The sequences come from tumor tissue, collected after nivolumab (anti-PD-1) treatment. These TCRs come from a person between 40 and 80 years old with oral cavity squamous cell carcinoma.

This clone has only a few counts. CDR3 in DNA: TGTGCCAGCAGCAATCAGAGGCAGGGGTATGAAAAACTGTTTTTT. It codes for CASSNQRQGYEKLFF. V usage is TRBV21-1 and J usage is TRBJ1-4; the D call TRBD1 from the table was never checked on the DNA. TRBV21-1 is annotated as a pseudogene. This CDR3 is 15 amino acids long.

The chain recombines TRBV6-5 with TRBJ2-1, with D perhaps assigned TRBD1 or TRBD2 (5 bases each). The V gene's germline CDR1 is MNHEY and CDR2 SVGAGI. V was cut by 7 bases and J by 0 bases, with 10 bases left in between. The CDR3 has 14 amino acids. The CDR3 here is CASMRGYSYNEQFF. Written as DNA, the CDR3 is TGTGCCAGCATGAGGGGATACTCCTACAATGAGCAGTTCTTC.

V is TRBV4-3 and J is TRBJ1-2; tentative D call: TRBD1 (5 bases). This CDR3 region has 15 residues. Germline V gene data show CDR1 as LGHNA and CDR2 as YSLEER. Trimming removed 1 base at V and 8 bases at J, with 17 bases between. CDR3 loop: CASSQGVRDSRGYTF. CDR3 nucleotides: TGCGCCAGCAGCCAAGGTGTCCGGGACTCCCGAGGCTACACCTTC.

J is TRBJ1-2 and V is TRBV13, with D hard to call. Trimming pared 5 bases from V and 2 bases from J, leaving 12 bases between. The CDR3 is made up of 14 amino acids. Germline V gene data show CDR1 as PRHDT and CDR2 as FYEKMQ (reference sequence). The CDR3 here is CASSQKGGNYGYTF. In DNA, the CDR3 is TGTGCCAGCAGCCAGAAAGGTGGGAACTATGGCTACACCTTC. The full variable domain, with the rest looked up from reference TRBV13 and TRBJ1-2, is AAGVIQSPRHLIKEKRETATLKCYPIPRHDTVYWYQQGPGQDPQFLISFYEKMQSDKGSIPDRFSAQQFSDYHSELNMSSLELGDSALYFCASSQKGGNYGYTFGSGTRLTVV.

This clone is categorized as medium-sized. The rearrangement joins TRBV7-8 to TRBJ2-5, with 8 bases that match TRBD2. This CDR3 has 16 residues. From germline, CDR1 is SGHVS and CDR2 FQNEAQ. The J segment lost 5 bases and the V segment lost 5 bases, leaving 13 bases of the junction unmatched. Here the CDR3 reads CASSLLRGGSLETQYF. DNA of the CDR3: TGTGCCAGCAGCCTACTCCGGGGGGGCTCACTTGAGACCCAGTACTTC.

This clone was detected many times. The chain employs TRBV19 and TRBJ2-5; tentative D call: TRBD1 (6 bases). Germline CDR1 LNHDA, CDR2 SQIVND (reference sequence). This CDR3 region has 13 residues. Between the trimmed V and J ends, which lost 7 bases and 5 bases, there was a span of 14 bases. The CDR3 protein is CASKATGRETQYF. The CDR3 DNA is TGTGCCAGTAAAGCCACAGGGCGGGAGACCCAGTACTTC.

Many counts were recorded for this clone. The chain combines TRBV7-9 with TRBJ2-5; D uncertain. CDR3 length: 14 amino acids. The germline gives CDR1 SEHNR, CDR2 FQNEAQ (reference sequence). The ends were cut back, 1 base at V and 1 base at J, with 7 bases in the middle. The CDR3 DNA reads as TGTGCCAGCAGCTTAGGCTCCAGCCAAGAGACCCAGTACTTC. This codes for CASSLGSSQETQYF.

The chain joins TRBV7-9 to TRBJ2-3; D not certain. The V and J ends lost 0 bases and 0 bases respectively, with 13 bases between them. Per germline, CDR1 SEHNR and CDR2 FQNEAQ (reference sequence). The CDR3 loop spans 17 amino acids. The chain's CDR3 is CASSLAGSPLSTDTQYF. The CDR3, as DNA: TGTGCCAGCAGCTTAGCCGGCAGCCCTCTTAGCACAGATACGCAGTATTTT.

This clone was recorded a few times. The chain links TRBV5-1 to TRBJ1-4, with D perhaps TRBD1 (6 bases). The V gene's germline CDR1 is SGHRS and CDR2 YFSETQ. This CDR3 comprises 14 residues. The ends were cut back, 4 bases at V and 7 bases at J, with 14 bases in the middle. DNA for the CDR3: TGCGCCAGCAGCCCCGGGGTCAGGGGTGAAAAACTGTTTTTT. Amino acids: CASSPGVRGEKLFF.

This sequence joins TRBV5-4 and TRBJ2-1, with 8 bases that match TRBD2. The V segment lost 6 bases and the J segment 6 bases; nucleotides outside the gene matches: 11. CDR1 is SGHNT and CDR2 is YYREEE in the germline V gene (reference sequence). The CDR3 is made up of 15 amino acids. This chain's CDR3 is CASTNEGTRGNEQFF. In DNA form, the CDR3 reads TGTGCCAGCACCAACGAAGGGACTAGGGGCAATGAGCAGTTCTTC.

V gene TRBV6-1 combines with J gene TRBJ1-6; 7 bases line up with TRBD1. Germline assignment: CDR1 MNHNS and CDR2 SASEGT. The CDR3 extends over 15 amino acids. The V and J ends lost 5 bases and 2 bases, in that order; junction bases with no gene match: 3. The CDR3 DNA reads as TGTGCCAGCAGTTTCGGGACAGCCTATAATTCACCCCTCCACTTT. It yields the protein CASSFGTAYNSPLHF.

The V and J genes are TRBV4-3 and TRBJ2-6; no clear D gene. This CDR3 is 18 amino acids long. The V and J ends lost 3 bases and 0 bases respectively, with 15 bases between them. The germline gives CDR1 LGHNA, CDR2 YSLEER. Here the CDR3 reads CASSHRTVASSGANVLTF. The CDR3 nucleotides read TGCGCCAGCAGCCACAGAACAGTGGCCTCCTCTGGGGCCAACGTCCTGACTTTC.

This chain uses TRBV5-1 with TRBJ1-1, with D hard to call. The CDR3 spans 14 residues. CDR1 and CDR2 from the germline V gene are SGHRS and YFSETQ. V shed 1 base and J shed 1 base, with 8 bases lying between them. The CDR3 bases are TGCGCCAGCAGCTTGACACCAGAGAACACTGAAGCTTTCTTT. Translated: CASSLTPENTEAFF.

This clone has a handful of counts. This chain links TRBV6-1 with TRBJ1-6; 7 nucleotides agree with TRBD1. The length of the CDR3 is 15 residues. V lost 4 bases, J lost 7 bases, and 7 bases stayed unmatched. Germline assignment: CDR1 MNHNS and CDR2 SASEGT. The CDR3 here is CASSGRQGTNSPLHF. In DNA, the CDR3 is TGTGCCAGCAGTGGAAGACAGGGTACCAATTCACCCCTCCACTTT.

The J gene is TRBJ1-2, the V gene TRBV27; no definite D call. The CDR3 is 13 amino acids. Trimming left V 4 bases short and J 6 bases short, with 12 bases between. Germline CDR1 and CDR2: MNHEY and SMNVEV (reference sequence). CDR3 sequence: CASSSDGRNGYTF. The CDR3, as DNA: TGTGCCAGCAGTTCGGACGGTAGGAATGGCTACACCTTC.